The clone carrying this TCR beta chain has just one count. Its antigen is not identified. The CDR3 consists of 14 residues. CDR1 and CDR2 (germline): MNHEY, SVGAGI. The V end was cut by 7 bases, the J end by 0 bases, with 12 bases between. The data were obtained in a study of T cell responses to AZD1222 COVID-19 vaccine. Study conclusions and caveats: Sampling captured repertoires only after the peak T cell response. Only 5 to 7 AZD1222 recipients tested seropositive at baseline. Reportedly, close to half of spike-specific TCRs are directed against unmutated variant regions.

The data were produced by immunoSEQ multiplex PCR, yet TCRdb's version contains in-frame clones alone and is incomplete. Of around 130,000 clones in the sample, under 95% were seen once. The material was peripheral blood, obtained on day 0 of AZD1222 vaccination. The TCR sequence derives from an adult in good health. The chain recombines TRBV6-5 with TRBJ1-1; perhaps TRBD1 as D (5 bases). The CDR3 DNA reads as TGTGCCAGCAAAAAAGACAGCGTGAACACTGAAGCTTTCTTT. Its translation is CASKKDSVNTEAFF.